This TCR beta chain was retrieved from a study of blood T cell repertoires in COVID-19. Germline loops: CDR1 LNHDA, CDR2 SQIVND (reference sequence). V lost 3 bases and J lost 2, with 11 bases in between. There are 15 residues in the CDR3. Profiled with immunoSEQ multiplex PCR; TCRdb holds only in-frame clones, not every one. The data show more than 85,000 clones, around 84% seen once. The sequencing input was peripheral blood. The TCR was taken from a woman aged 80 or over with acute or convalescent COVID-19. The chain couples TRBV19 to TRBJ2-4; D is perhaps TRBD2 (6 bases). In DNA form, the CDR3 reads TGTGCCAGTAGTATTCTGGGCGGGACCAAAAACATTCAGTACTTC. Translated, it gives CASSILGGTKNIQYF.